The 30 T cell receptor beta chains in this list originate from one sample, sequenced in a study of OX40 agonist ivuxolimab in advanced cancers. TCRdb's copy holds only in-frame clones and misses some; the assay was immunoSEQ multiplex PCR. The repertoire consists of 60,000 to 65,000 clones, with about 80% occurring once and the leading ten covering 0.65% to 0.85%. This specimen was CD4+ or CD8+ T cells sorted from blood, taken in a trial of the OX40 agonist ivuxolimab. These receptor sequences come from an adult with an advanced solid tumor such as melanoma, head and neck, liver or kidney cancer.

The V call is TRBV30, the J call TRBJ1-3; 7 bases agree with TRBD1. CDR3 length: 13 residues. The germline gives CDR1 GTSNPN, CDR2 SVGIG (reference sequence). The ends lost 5 bases at V and 4 bases at J; junction bases unmatched: 5. CDR3: CAWDRETGNTIYF. The DNA of the CDR3 is TGTGCCTGGGACAGGGAAACGGGAAACACCATATATTTT.

The chain carries TRBV19 and TRBJ2-3; 8 bases match TRBD1. The germline V gene encodes CDR1 LNHDA and CDR2 SQIVND (reference sequence). Trimming at V came to 5 bases and at J to 3 bases, leaving 7 bases not matched to a gene. The CDR3 has 15 residues. CDR3 DNA sequence: TGTGCCAGTAGTCTGAGGACAGGGATGACAGATACGCAGTATTTT. Translated, it gives CASSLRTGMTDTQYF.

The CDR3 nucleotides read TGTGCCAGCTCTACCGGGACAGGGAACACCGGGGAGCTGTTTTTT. Translation gives CASSTGTGNTGELFF. The rearrangement joins TRBV18 to TRBJ2-2, with 8 bases lining up with TRBD1. Per the germline V gene, CDR1 is KGHSH and CDR2 is LQKENI. There are 15 residues in the CDR3. Trimming cost V 6 bases and J 1 base; bases outside gene matches: 4.

The CDR3 coding sequence is TGTGCCAGCACCGGACTAGCGGGGGCTACCGGGGAGCTGTTTTTT. Translation: CASTGLAGATGELFF. The rearrangement joins TRBV5-5 to TRBJ2-2, with 13 bases lining up with TRBD2. Germline CDR1 SGHKS, CDR2 YYEKEE (reference sequence). The V segment lost 6 bases and the J segment 5 bases; nucleotides outside the gene matches: 4. The CDR3 is made up of 15 amino acids.

The genes are TRBV4-2 and TRBJ1-2, with 7 bases aligning to TRBD1. J gave up 1 base and V 1 base, and 12 bases lay outside the gene matches. This CDR3 comprises 18 residues. Germline CDR1 LGHNA, CDR2 YNFKEQ. CDR3 loop: CASSQVGFGTASNYGYTF. CDR3 in DNA: TGTGCCAGCAGCCAAGTCGGTTTCGGGACAGCGAGTAACTATGGCTACACCTTC.

The chain has TRBV5-1 and TRBJ2-5; D not resolved. Trimming pared 5 bases from V and 1 base from J, leaving 9 bases between. This CDR3 has 13 amino acids. Germline V gene data show CDR1 as SGHRS and CDR2 as YFSETQ. The CDR3, as DNA: TGCGCCAGCAGTTGGGGAATCCAAGAGACCCAGTACTTC. This encodes CASSWGIQETQYF. Full variable domain (outside the CDR3, taken from reference TRBV5-1 and TRBJ2-5): KAGVTQTPRYLIKTRGQQVTLSCSPISGHRSVSWYQQTPGQGLQFLFEYFSETQRNKGNFPGRFSGRQFSNSRSEMNVSTLELGDSALYLCASSWGIQETQYFGPGTRLLVL.

The CDR3 spells CASRGREPLNNEQFF. The CDR3 nucleotides read TGTGCCAGCAGGGGGAGGGAGCCCCTTAACAATGAGCAGTTCTTC. The chain links TRBV2 to TRBJ2-1; 7 bases are shared with TRBD2. The CDR3 totals 15 residues. V shed 6 bases, J shed 5 bases, and the junction held 10 bases outside the gene matches. Looked up from germline, CDR1 is SNHLY and CDR2 is FYNNEI.

The V and J genes are TRBV29-1 and TRBJ2-7; 10 nucleotides align to TRBD1. CDR3 length: 13 amino acids. Germline values: CDR1 SQVTM, CDR2 ANQGSEA. The ends lost 4 bases at V and 5 bases at J; junction bases unmatched: 5. The CDR3 nucleotides are TGCAGCGTTGTAGGACAGGGGGGGCACGAGCAGTACTTC. Residues: CSVVGQGGHEQYF.

This chain links TRBV5-4 with TRBJ2-1; 9 bases map to TRBD2. CDR1 is SGHNT and CDR2 is YYREEE in the germline V gene (reference sequence). The J segment lost 1 base and the V segment lost 1 base, leaving 6 bases of the junction unmatched. The CDR3 covers 17 residues. The CDR3 sequence is CASSLRLAGESYNEQFF. In DNA form, the CDR3 reads TGTGCCAGCAGCTTGAGATTAGCGGGAGAGTCCTACAATGAGCAGTTCTTC.

The rearrangement links TRBV5-4 to TRBJ1-2, with D maybe TRBD1 (6 bases). Trimming pared 0 bases from V and 4 bases from J, leaving 16 bases between. The CDR3 has 16 amino acids. Per the germline V gene, CDR1 is SGHNT and CDR2 is YYREEE (reference sequence). This CDR3 is CASSLAGGRGGYGYTF. The CDR3 DNA follows: TGTGCCAGCAGCTTGGCCGGAGGGAGGGGGGGCTATGGCTACACCTTC.

V is TRBV4-1 and J is TRBJ2-7, with unresolved D. CDR3 size: 16 residues. V was pared by 2 bases and J by 3 bases, with 17 bases between. In germline, CDR1 is MGHRA, CDR2 YSYEKL. The DNA for the CDR3 is TGCGCCAGCAGCCAATTCCTCGGGTTTCGTGGCTACGAGCAGTACTTC. Translated: CASSQFLGFRGYEQYF.

The chain combines TRBV18 with TRBJ1-4, with 9 bases aligning to TRBD1. The V gene end was trimmed by 7 bases and the J gene end by 7 bases; junction bases not matched to a gene: 10. Germline values: CDR1 KGHSH, CDR2 LQKENI. This CDR3 comprises 15 residues. CDR3 protein: CASCNAGTGCEKLFF. The DNA of the CDR3 is TGTGCCAGCTGTAATGCCGGGACAGGGTGTGAAAAACTGTTTTTT.

The chain carries TRBV5-1 and TRBJ2-5, with D possibly matching TRBD1 (6 bases). With 4 bases removed from V and 5 bases from J, the gap between germline ends came to 18 bases. CDR1 is SGHRS, CDR2 YFSETQ, per germline. This CDR3 has 15 residues. This chain's CDR3 is CASSVMGQARETQYF. CDR3 in DNA: TGCGCCAGCAGCGTTATGGGACAAGCCAGGGAGACCCAGTACTTC.

V is TRBV5-1 and J is TRBJ1-5; D unclear. Between the trimmed V and J ends, which lost 0 bases and 0 bases, there was a span of 4 bases. The germline gives CDR1 SGHRS, CDR2 YFSETQ. The CDR3 is made up of 14 amino acids. This CDR3 is CASSLGGSNQPQHF. For the CDR3, the DNA is TGCGCCAGCAGCTTGGGTGGTAGCAATCAGCCCCAGCATTTT.

V usage is TRBV5-5 and J usage is TRBJ2-5; TRBD2 matches 7 bases. The ends lost 4 bases at V and 3 bases at J; junction bases unmatched: 12. Germline CDR1 is SGHKS and CDR2 is YYEKEE (reference sequence). The CDR3 is 16 amino acids. The CDR3 protein is CASSPEWEGWEETQYF. DNA for the CDR3: TGTGCCAGCAGCCCCGAGTGGGAGGGTTGGGAAGAGACCCAGTACTTC.

The chain is built from TRBV9 and TRBJ2-1; maybe TRBD2 (5 bases). Germline V CDR1 and CDR2: SGDLS, YYNGEE. The CDR3 has 15 amino acids. Trimming removed 0 bases from V and 3 bases from J, with 10 bases in between. The CDR3 protein is CASSVGELVYNEQFF. The CDR3 DNA follows: TGTGCCAGCAGCGTAGGGGAGCTAGTCTACAATGAGCAGTTCTTC.

This chain links TRBV6-5 with TRBJ1-1; D is undetermined. CDR1 is MNHEY, CDR2 SVGAGI, per germline. The CDR3 length is 12 residues. Between the trimmed V and J ends, which lost 6 bases and 1 base, there was a span of 6 bases. CDR3 in DNA: TGTGCCAGCAGAAAAAGGAACACTGAAGCTTTCTTT. Translation: CASRKRNTEAFF.

This clone appeared a single time. V and J are TRBV28 and TRBJ2-7; tentatively, D is TRBD1 or TRBD2 (5 bases each). CDR1 is MDHEN, CDR2 SYDVKM, per germline. The CDR3 is 15 amino acids. The V end lost 4 bases, the J end lost 4 bases, and 17 bases lay between the germline ends. The CDR3 nucleotides read TGTGCCAGCAGTTCGGGTGGAATTGGGGGATACGAGCAGTACTTC. Its protein is CASSSGGIGGYEQYF.

The chain is built from TRBV6-1 and TRBJ2-1; unclear D gene. The CDR3 loop spans 14 amino acids. V was cut by 3 bases and J by 3 bases, with 9 bases left in between. The V gene's germline CDR1 is MNHNS and CDR2 SASEGT. CDR3 DNA: TGTGCCAGCAGTGACGGTAACCACTACAATGAGCAGTTCTTC. Encoded protein: CASSDGNHYNEQFF.

The chain combines TRBV5-1 with TRBJ2-5; D not resolved. The V gene's germline CDR1 is SGHRS and CDR2 YFSETQ. Trimming took off 0 bases at V and 2 bases at J, with 11 bases between the two ends. The CDR3 is made up of 15 amino acids. CDR3 sequence (DNA): TGCGCCAGCAGCTTGGCCACGGCAAATCAAGAGACCCAGTACTTC. Amino acids: CASSLATANQETQYF. Filled out from reference TRBV5-1 and TRBJ2-5, the complete variable domain reads KAGVTQTPRYLIKTRGQQVTLSCSPISGHRSVSWYQQTPGQGLQFLFEYFSETQRNKGNFPGRFSGRQFSNSRSEMNVSTLELGDSALYLCASSLATANQETQYFGPGTRLLVL.

The V and J genes are TRBV5-4 and TRBJ2-5; 10 bases line up with TRBD1. Germline V gene lookup returns CDR1 SGHNT and CDR2 YYREEE (reference sequence). The trim removed 6 bases at V and 2 bases at J, leaving 16 bases unmatched. The CDR3 runs 18 residues. CDR3 DNA sequence: TGTGCCAGCAACCGGGGGGGACAGGGGCCCACTTTTCAAGAGACCCAGTACTTC. This codes for CASNRGGQGPTFQETQYF.

The chain combines TRBV18 with TRBJ2-2; D possibly corresponds to TRBD1 (5 bases). V shed 3 bases and J shed 1 base, with 9 bases lying between them. Germline-derived CDR1 and CDR2 are KGHSH and LQKENI. The CDR3 consists of 15 residues. This CDR3 reads CASSPTAMNTGELFF. In nucleotides, the CDR3 is TGTGCCAGCTCACCGACAGCAATGAACACCGGGGAGCTGTTTTTT.

The V and J genes are TRBV6-6 and TRBJ1-6, with D possibly being TRBD1 (5 bases). There are 14 residues in the CDR3. Trimming removed 0 bases at V and 10 bases at J, with 10 bases between. In germline, CDR1 is MNHNY, CDR2 SVGAGI (reference sequence). The CDR3 region is CASSYSGPASPLHF. The DNA of the CDR3 is TGTGCCAGCAGTTACTCGGGGCCGGCCTCACCCCTCCACTTT.

The chain carries TRBV9 and TRBJ2-3, with 8 bases fitting TRBD2. CDR3 size: 15 residues. The germline CDR1 and CDR2 sequences are SGDLS and YYNGEE. The trim removed 2 bases at V and 1 base at J, leaving 3 bases unmatched. The CDR3 DNA follows: TGTGCCAGCAGCGTGAGAGCGGGGGGCACAGATACGCAGTATTTT. It is translated as CASSVRAGGTDTQYF.

The chain links TRBV7-9 to TRBJ1-1; D might be TRBD1 (5 bases). Trimming cost V 4 bases and J 1 base, with 13 bases left between them. The V gene's germline CDR1 is SEHNR and CDR2 FQNEAQ (reference sequence). This CDR3 has 15 amino acids. DNA for the CDR3: TGTGCCAGCAGCTCGAGGGCGGGGCAGAACACTGAAGCTTTCTTT. Protein sequence: CASSSRAGQNTEAFF.

V is TRBV11-2 and J is TRBJ1-1, with D unresolved. The CDR3 runs 13 residues. Deletions cut 5 bases from V and 3 bases from J, with 10 bases between. Germline CDR1 reads SGHAT; CDR2 reads FQNNGV. The CDR3 loop reads CASSTRRDTEAFF. CDR3 in DNA: TGTGCCAGCAGCACCCGGAGGGACACTGAAGCTTTCTTT.

This rearrangement joins TRBV30 to TRBJ2-5; perhaps D is TRBD1 or TRBD2 (6 bases each). This CDR3 comprises 11 residues. The germline V gene encodes CDR1 GTSNPN and CDR2 SVGIG (reference sequence). CDR3 sequence (DNA): TGTGCGCGGGGTGACAGGGAGACCCAGTACTTC. Protein product: CARGDRETQYF.

The V and J genes are TRBV5-5 and TRBJ1-5; maybe TRBD1 (5 bases). The V gene lost 4 bases and the J gene lost 5 bases, with 13 bases spanning the gap. This CDR3 contains 14 residues. In germline, CDR1 is SGHKS, CDR2 YYEKEE (reference sequence). CDR3 DNA: TGTGCCAGCAGCCTCCAGGCAGGGTATCAGCCCCAGCATTTT. Its translation is CASSLQAGYQPQHF.

This clone showed up just a few times. The chain uses TRBV19 and TRBJ1-5; possibly TRBD1 for D (5 bases). The germline V gene encodes CDR1 LNHDA and CDR2 SQIVND (reference sequence). With 1 base removed from V and 5 bases from J, the gap between germline ends came to 15 bases. CDR3 length equals 16 residues. CDR3 loop: CASSIAGTGNDQPQHF. CDR3 nucleotide sequence: TGTGCCAGTAGTATAGCCGGAACAGGTAACGATCAGCCCCAGCATTTT.

The genes are TRBV6-5 and TRBJ1-2; D is perhaps TRBD1 (5 bases). The length of the CDR3 is 13 residues. The ends were cut back, 6 bases at V and 4 bases at J, with 12 bases in the middle. CDR1 is MNHEY and CDR2 is SVGAGI in the germline V gene. Written as DNA, the CDR3 is TGTGCCAGCAGCGACAGCCCGACCTATGGCTACACCTTC. Amino acids: CASSDSPTYGYTF.